This entry features one TCR beta chain sequence. Its cognate antigen is unknown. The data are from a study of T cell repertoires in cytomegalovirus infection. About the study: Selection of CMV epitopes for the study included recently identified HLA-C-restricted and well-studied HLA-B-restricted ones. Evidence of both CMV infection and a matching HLA type came from public TCR beta signatures. Study findings and constraints: Summed public TCR beta family frequency identified CMV carriers bearing the relevant HLA.

TCRdb called the reads again in MiXCR, with one record for every CDR3 protein. The sample yields 900,000 to 950,000 distinct CDR3 sequences, 30% to 40% seen once. V shed 3 bases, J shed 6 bases, and the junction held 9 bases outside the gene matches. Germline V CDR1 and CDR2: SQVTM, ANQGSEA. The CDR3 contains 15 residues. The gene calls are TRBV29-1 and TRBJ2-1; TRBD1 matches at 9 bases. The starting material was cultured CD8+ T cells from PBMCs, obtained from culture after CMV antigen stimulation. This sequence originates from a human donor in good health (CMV status not recorded). Some clones in this sample may be carry-over from other donors' samples. CDR3 sequence (DNA): TGCAGCGTTGATAACCGGGACAGGGAGGTCAATGAGCAGTTCTTC. Residues: CSVDNRDREVNEQFF.